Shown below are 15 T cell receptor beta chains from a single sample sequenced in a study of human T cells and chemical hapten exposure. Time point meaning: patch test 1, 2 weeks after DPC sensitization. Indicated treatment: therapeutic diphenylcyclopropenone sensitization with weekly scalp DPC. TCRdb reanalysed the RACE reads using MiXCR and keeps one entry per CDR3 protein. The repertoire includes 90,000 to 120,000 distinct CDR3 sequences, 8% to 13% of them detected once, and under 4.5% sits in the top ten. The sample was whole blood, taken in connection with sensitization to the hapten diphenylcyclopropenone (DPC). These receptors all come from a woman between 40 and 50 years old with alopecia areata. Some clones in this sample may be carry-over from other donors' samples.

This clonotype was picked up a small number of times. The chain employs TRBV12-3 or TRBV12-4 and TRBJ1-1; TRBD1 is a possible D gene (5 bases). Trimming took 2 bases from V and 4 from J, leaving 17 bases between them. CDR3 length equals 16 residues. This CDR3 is CASSLNRGVIGTEAFF. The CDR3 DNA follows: TGTGCCAGCAGTTTAAACCGGGGGGTGATCGGCACTGAAGCTTTCTTT.

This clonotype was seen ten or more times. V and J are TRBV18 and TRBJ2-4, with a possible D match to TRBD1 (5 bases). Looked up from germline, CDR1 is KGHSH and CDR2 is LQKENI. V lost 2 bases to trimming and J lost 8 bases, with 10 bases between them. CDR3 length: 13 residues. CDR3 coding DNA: TGTGCCAGCTCACCATCGAAAGGGGACATTCAGTACTTC. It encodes CASSPSKGDIQYF.

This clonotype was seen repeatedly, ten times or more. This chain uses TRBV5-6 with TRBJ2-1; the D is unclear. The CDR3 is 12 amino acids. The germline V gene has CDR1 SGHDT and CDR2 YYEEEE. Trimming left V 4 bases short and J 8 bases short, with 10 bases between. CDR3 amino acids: CASSRGSHEQFF. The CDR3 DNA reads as TGTGCCAGCAGCCGAGGCAGCCATGAGCAGTTCTTC.

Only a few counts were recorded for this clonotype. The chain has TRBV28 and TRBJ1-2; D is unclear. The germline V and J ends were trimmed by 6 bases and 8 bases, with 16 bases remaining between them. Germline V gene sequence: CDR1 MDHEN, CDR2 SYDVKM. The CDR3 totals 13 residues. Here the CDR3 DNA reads TGTGCCAGCAGCAGGCCGGGAAAAGGGGGCTACACCTTC. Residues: CASSRPGKGGYTF.

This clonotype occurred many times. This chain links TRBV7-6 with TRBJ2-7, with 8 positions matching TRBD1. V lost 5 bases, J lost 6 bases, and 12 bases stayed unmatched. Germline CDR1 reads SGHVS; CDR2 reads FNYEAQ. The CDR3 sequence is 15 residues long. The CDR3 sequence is CASSPGQGQASEQYF. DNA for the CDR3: TGTGCCAGCAGCCCTGGACAGGGTCAAGCGAGCGAGCAGTACTTC.

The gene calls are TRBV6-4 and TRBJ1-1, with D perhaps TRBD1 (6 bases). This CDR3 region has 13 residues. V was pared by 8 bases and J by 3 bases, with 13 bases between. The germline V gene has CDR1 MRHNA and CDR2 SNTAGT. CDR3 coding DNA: TGTGCCAGCTCCAGGGGAGCGGACACTGAAGCTTTCTTT. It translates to CASSRGADTEAFF.

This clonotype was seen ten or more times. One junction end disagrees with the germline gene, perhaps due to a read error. The CDR3 DNA is TGTGCTAGCAGCCCCGGGGGGGGGCACAATGAGCAGTTCTTC. It yields the protein CASSPGGGHNEQFF. The chain couples TRBV7-7 to TRBJ2-1, with 8 bases lining up with TRBD2. CDR1 is SSHAT, CDR2 FNYEAQ, per germline (reference sequence). CDR3 length: 14 amino acids.

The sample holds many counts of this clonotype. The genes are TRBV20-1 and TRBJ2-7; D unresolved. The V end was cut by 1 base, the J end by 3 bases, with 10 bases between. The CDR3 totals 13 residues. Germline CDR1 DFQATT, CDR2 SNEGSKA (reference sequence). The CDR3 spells CSARGPEIYEQYF. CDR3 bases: TGCAGTGCTAGAGGTCCGGAAATCTACGAGCAGTACTTC.

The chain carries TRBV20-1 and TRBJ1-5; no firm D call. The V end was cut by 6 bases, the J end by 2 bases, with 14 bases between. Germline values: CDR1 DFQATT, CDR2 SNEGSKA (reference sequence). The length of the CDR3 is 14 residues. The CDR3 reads CSAPYGRRNQPQHF. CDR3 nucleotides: TGCAGTGCCCCATATGGCAGGCGCAATCAGCCCCAGCATTTT.

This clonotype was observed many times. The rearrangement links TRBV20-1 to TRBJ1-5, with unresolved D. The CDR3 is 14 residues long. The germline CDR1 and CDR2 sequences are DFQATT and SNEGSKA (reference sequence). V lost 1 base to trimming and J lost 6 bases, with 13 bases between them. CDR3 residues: CSARGGAEGQPQHF. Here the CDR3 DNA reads TGCAGTGCTAGAGGAGGCGCAGAGGGTCAGCCCCAGCATTTT.

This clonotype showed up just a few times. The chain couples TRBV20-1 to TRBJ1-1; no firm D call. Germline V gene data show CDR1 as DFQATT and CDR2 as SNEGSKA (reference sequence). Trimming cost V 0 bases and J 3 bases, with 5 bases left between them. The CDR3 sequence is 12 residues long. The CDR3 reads CSARDLDTEAFF. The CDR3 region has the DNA TGCAGTGCTAGAGATTTAGACACTGAAGCTTTCTTT.

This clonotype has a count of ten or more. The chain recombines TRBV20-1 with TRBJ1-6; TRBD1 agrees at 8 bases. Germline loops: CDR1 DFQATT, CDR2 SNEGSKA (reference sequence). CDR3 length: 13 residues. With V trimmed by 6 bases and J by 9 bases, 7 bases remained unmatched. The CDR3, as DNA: TGCAGTGCAAACGACAGGGGTGGTTCACCCCTCCACTTT. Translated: CSANDRGGSPLHF.

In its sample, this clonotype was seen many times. As DNA, the CDR3 is TGTGCCAGCAGCTTAGGGTCTCAGGGAAGGGGCTACACCTTC. This gives the protein CASSLGSQGRGYTF. The V and J genes are TRBV7-2 and TRBJ1-2; tentative D call: TRBD1 (5 bases). Per the germline V gene, CDR1 is SGHTA and CDR2 is FQGNSA. CDR3 length: 14 amino acids. The V end was cut by 1 base, the J end by 8 bases, with 14 bases between.

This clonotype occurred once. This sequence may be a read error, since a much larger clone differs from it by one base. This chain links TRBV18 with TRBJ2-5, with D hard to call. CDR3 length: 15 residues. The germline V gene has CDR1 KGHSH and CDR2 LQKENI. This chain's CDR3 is CAGSPQVAGQETQYF. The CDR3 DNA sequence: TGTGCCGGCTCACCTCAGGTGGCAGGACAAGAGACCCAGTACTTC.

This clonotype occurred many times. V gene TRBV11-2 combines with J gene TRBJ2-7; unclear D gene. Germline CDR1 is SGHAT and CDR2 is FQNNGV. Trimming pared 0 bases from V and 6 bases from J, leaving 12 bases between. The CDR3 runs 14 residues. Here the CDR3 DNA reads TGTGCCAGCAGCTTAGAGGCCTGGGTGGGCGAGCAGTACTTC. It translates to CASSLEAWVGEQYF. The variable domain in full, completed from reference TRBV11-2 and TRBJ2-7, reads EAGVAQSPRYKIIEKRQSVAFWCNPISGHATLYWYQQILGQGPKLLIQFQNNGVVDDSQLPKDRFSAERLKGVDSTLKIQPAKLEDSAVYLCASSLEAWVGEQYFGPGTRLTVT.